The rows below give T cell receptor beta chains drawn from one sample of a study of regulatory T cells in long-lasting Graves disease. One entry per CDR3 protein results from TCRdb running MiXCR on the multiplex PCR reads. The repertoire holds approximately 560,000 distinct CDR3 sequences, with 15% to 20% as singletons. The data also belong to a second study, concerning T cells in Graves' hyperthyroidism and ophthalmopathy.

The source was peripheral blood mononuclear cells (PBMCs), collected at new diagnosis, from a patient treated with antithyroid drugs. The receptor source for this set is a man between 18 and 35 years old with Graves disease. Each CDR3 is given with its conserved first and last residue.

V: TRBV7-9
CDR3: CASSLRAGETQYF

V: TRBV18
CDR3: CASSPASGYTGELFF

V: TRBV5-1
CDR3: CASSLVELAETQYF

V: TRBV9
CDR3: CASSVEAPSSGNTIYF

V: TRBV7-9
CDR3: CASRATGVGNEQFF

V: TRBV24-1
CDR3: CATSGGRAANYGYTF

V: TRBV12-3/TRBV12-4
CDR3: CASSPTGGENTEAFF

V: TRBV20-1
CDR3: CSARPLSGASGNTIYF

V: TRBV28
CDR3: CASGRNEQFF

V: TRBV6-1
CDR3: CASTWDRQTYEQYF

V: TRBV4-1
CDR3: CASSQVSQGVWEKLFF

V: TRBV12-3/TRBV12-4
CDR3: CAGSPSGMGETQYF

V: TRBV10-3
CDR3: CAISVQSQETQYF

V: TRBV7-2
CDR3: CASSYSSGRSYEQYF

V: TRBV30
CDR3: CAWGGQGNTEAFF

V: TRBV12-3/TRBV12-4
CDR3: CASSPRLAGSSYNEQFF

V: TRBV12-3/TRBV12-4
CDR3: CASNSVGGGVSNEQFF

V: TRBV19
CDR3: CASTPTASPYGYTF

V: TRBV27
CDR3: CASDQGNTGELFF

V: TRBV13
CDR3: CASSLRDRPTYEQYF

V: TRBV7-3
CDR3: CASSLCRDSCPDTQYF

V: TRBV15
CDR3: CATSRDRAGAREQYF

V: TRBV6-1
CDR3: CASSDRQGSSYEQYF

V: TRBV11-2
CDR3: CASRRVGDNEQFF

V: TRBV3-1
CDR3: CASSQDPTGGYGYTF

V: TRBV27
CDR3: CASRFQGPVETQYF

V: TRBV11-2
CDR3: CASSIIAGGSRREQYF

V: TRBV19
CDR3: CASSIPAATSGRTYNEQFF

V: TRBV5-8
CDR3: CASSLQEFTNTEAFF

V: TRBV7-9
CDR3: CASSQAGSGNTIYF

V: TRBV2
CDR3: CASRTSAIGGGYTF

V: TRBV5-5
CDR3: CASSLETGPNYGYTF

V: TRBV10-1
CDR3: CASSGGSGGYDEQYF

V: TRBV27
CDR3: CASAPGQTYEQYF

V: TRBV11-1
CDR3: CASSLRLAGVGGSYEQYF

V: TRBV5-1
CDR3: CASSLSGTGTTTEAFF

V: TRBV3-1
CDR3: CASSQQTLSYEQYF

V: TRBV6-1
CDR3: CASNYRGAYEQYF

V: TRBV10-3
CDR3: CAISDPSRDRVYEQYF

V: TRBV12-3/TRBV12-4
CDR3: CASSLRVIGSYNEQFF

V: TRBV12-3/TRBV12-4
CDR3: CASRPGAAIWNEQFF

V: TRBV28
CDR3: CASRPLAGAEQFF

V: TRBV20-1
CDR3: CSATIGGANTEAFF

V: TRBV12-3/TRBV12-4
CDR3: CAGSSSNEQFF

V: TRBV6-2/TRBV6-3
CDR3: CASTLGQGLAKNIQYF

V: TRBV11-2
CDR3: CASSLQGDEQFF

V: TRBV25-1
CDR3: CASSELDSPLHF

V: TRBV7-8
CDR3: CASSIGTSATEAFF

V: TRBV27
CDR3: CASSADRGNNEQFF

V: TRBV4-1
CDR3: CASSLGDGRRRGYTF

V: TRBV5-1
CDR3: CASTSSGLEVF

V: TRBV9
CDR3: CASSPRGQHYEQYF

V: TRBV4-1
CDR3: CASSPEPGQLQETQYF

V: TRBV7-2
CDR3: CASSPSGWETQYF

V: TRBV5-1
CDR3: CASSALAGGLHEQFF